This section outlines one T cell receptor (beta chain) sequence together with its context. Antigen: not known. Collection occurred without any documented infections or immune events in donors. This specimen comes from a study of identifying expanded T cells in peripheral blood. General study results and limits: Clone count variance between roughly 2-week samples rose with total template count.

CDR1 and CDR2 from the germline V gene are SGDLS and YYNGEE. Trimming took 0 bases from V and 8 from J; bases not matched to a gene: 4. The CDR3 has 14 amino acids. TCRdb's table, derived via immunoSEQ multiplex PCR, lists solely in-frame clones and lacks some. The data hold around 70,000 clones, with roughly 90% observed a single time. This TCR derives from a person aged 18 to 75 in good health. The gene calls are TRBV9 and TRBJ1-4, with 7 bases that match TRBD1. Sequencing was done on a sample of blood. The CDR3, as DNA: TGTGCCAGCAGCGTAGGGACAGGCTCAGAAAAACTGTTTTTT. Its translation is CASSVGTGSEKLFF.